What follows is one T cell receptor (beta chain) and its context. The data stem from a study of blood T cells in healthy people across ages. With V trimmed by 5 bases and J by 4 bases, 5 bases remained unmatched. This CDR3 contains 14 residues. CDR1 is SGHRS, CDR2 YFSETQ, per germline. A sample-barcoded 5' primer and a J-beta primer mix were used in a second PCR of about 6 to 12 cycles. Each cDNA was tagged by a template-switch adaptor containing 12 random nucleotides. TCRdb reanalysed the 5' RACE reads using MiXCR and keeps one entry per CDR3 protein. Of about 1.5 million distinct CDR3 sequences in the sample, around 40% are singletons; the top ten hold under 5%.

The sample taken for sequencing was blood. The chain recombines TRBV5-1 with TRBJ2-1, with TRBD1 matching over 8 bases. The source is a woman aged 18-29 years in good health. This CDR3 reads CASRPTGEYNEQFF. The CDR3 bases are TGCGCCAGCAGACCGACAGGGGAATACAATGAGCAGTTCTTC.